The subject of this entry is one T cell receptor (beta chain). The data are from a study of T cell changes during pregnancy in multiple sclerosis. Using immunoSEQ multiplex PCR, the repertoire was profiled, and TCRdb retains in-frame clones only, with some absent. Seen here are fewer than 45,000 clones, 88% observed once, and the top ten hold roughly 5.5%. J lost 1 base, V lost 4 bases, and 8 bases had no gene match. The CDR3 length is 16 residues. The V gene's germline CDR1 is LGHNA and CDR2 YNFKEQ. The sequence came from a female donor in good health, enrolled as a control in a pregnancy study. This chain uses TRBV4-2 with TRBJ2-5, with 8 bases fitting TRBD2. This specimen consisted of CD8+ T cells from peripheral blood mononuclear cells, obtained after pregnancy. CDR3 in amino acids: CASSPNLLAGQETQYF. Here the CDR3 DNA reads TGTGCCAGCAGCCCTAACCTTCTAGCGGGCCAAGAGACCCAGTACTTC.